Presented here are 26 T cell receptor beta chains from one specimen sequenced in a study of T cell responses to AZD1222 COVID-19 vaccine. Clones were sequenced by immunoSEQ multiplex PCR, and TCRdb holds only the in-frame ones, with some missing. This sample has 150,000 or so clones; roughly nine tenths occur once, and the top ten carry around 3.1%. The source was peripheral blood, collected on day 0 of AZD1222 vaccination. The receptors stem from an adult in good health.

The chain combines TRBV20-1 with TRBJ1-1; D ambiguous. CDR3 size: 10 residues. Germline CDR1 DFQATT, CDR2 SNEGSKA (reference sequence). V dropped 4 bases and J dropped 11 bases, with 11 bases sitting between them. The CDR3 protein is CSAKKGRAFF. The CDR3 DNA reads as TGCAGTGCTAAGAAAGGGAGGGCTTTCTTT.

This clone was picked up a small number of times. The chain employs TRBV20-1 and TRBJ1-1; D is unclear. The germline CDR1 and CDR2 sequences are DFQATT and SNEGSKA (reference sequence). V shed 3 bases and J shed 5 bases, with 7 bases lying between them. There are 11 residues in the CDR3. The CDR3 DNA follows: TGCAGTGCTAGGTGGGAGACTGAAGCTTTCTTT. Translated, it gives CSARWETEAFF.

The CDR3 region is CASSSTGYSNQPQHF. The CDR3 region has the DNA TGTGCCAGTAGTAGCACAGGGTATAGCAATCAGCCCCAGCATTTT. The chain links TRBV19 to TRBJ1-5, with D possibly being TRBD1 (6 bases). V shed 4 bases and J shed 0 bases, with 10 bases lying between them. Germline V gene lookup returns CDR1 LNHDA and CDR2 SQIVND (reference sequence). The CDR3 has 15 amino acids.

The chain recombines TRBV11-2 with TRBJ2-1; D uncertain. CDR1 is SGHAT and CDR2 is FQNNGV in the germline V gene. The V end was cut by 1 base, the J end by 0 bases, with 10 bases between. This CDR3 has 16 residues. CDR3 sequence (DNA): TGTGCCAGCAGCTTAGTTGGCCCTTCCTCCTACAATGAGCAGTTCTTC. Translating gives CASSLVGPSSYNEQFF.

CDR3 in amino acids: CASSEDYARYSPLHF. In DNA, the CDR3 is TGTGCCAGCAGTGAAGACTACGCCAGGTATTCACCCCTCCACTTT. V gene TRBV2 combines with J gene TRBJ1-6; D is unresolved. The germline V gene has CDR1 SNHLY and CDR2 FYNNEI. Trimming took 1 base from V and 8 from J, leaving 12 bases between them. This CDR3 contains 15 residues.

In DNA, the CDR3 is TGTGCCAGCAGCTTTTCCCTGGGGCTAGGGAATGAGCAGTTCTTC. This sequence encodes CASSFSLGLGNEQFF. The genes are TRBV7-2 and TRBJ2-1; a possible D gene is TRBD1 (5 bases). V lost 3 bases and J 7 bases, leaving 16 bases between the germline ends. Germline V gene lookup returns CDR1 SGHTA and CDR2 FQGNSA. CDR3 length equals 15 residues.

This chain connects TRBV5-1 to TRBJ2-3; TRBD2 matches 7 bases. The CDR3 is 17 amino acids. Germline CDR1 is SGHRS and CDR2 is YFSETQ. Unmatched junction bases numbered 11, after V lost 4 bases and J lost 0 bases. The CDR3 DNA reads as TGCGCCAGCAGCCCGGGGGGTCCTCTAGTGAGCACAGATACGCAGTATTTT. Its translation: CASSPGGPLVSTDTQYF.

The chain recombines TRBV6-2 or TRBV6-3 with TRBJ2-1; 7 bases fit TRBD2. Germline-derived CDR1 and CDR2 are MNHEY and SVGEGT. The length of the CDR3 is 15 residues. The V gene end was trimmed by 5 bases and the J gene end by 5 bases; junction bases not matched to a gene: 9. The CDR3 nucleotides read TGTGCCAGCAGTCAGGCGGGGGTACTAAACAATGAGCAGTTCTTC. Its protein is CASSQAGVLNNEQFF.

The gene calls are TRBV28 and TRBJ1-1; D call uncertain. V dropped 2 bases and J dropped 4 bases, with 11 bases sitting between them. CDR3 length: 14 residues. Germline assignment: CDR1 MDHEN and CDR2 SYDVKM. The CDR3 DNA reads TGTGCCAGCAGTTTAAAACCGCGTGGCACTGAAGCTTTCTTT. This sequence encodes CASSLKPRGTEAFF.

This clone appeared a few times. This chain links TRBV6-1 with TRBJ2-7; D is perhaps TRBD1 (5 bases). Trimming removed 3 bases at V and 6 bases at J, with 15 bases between. Germline V lookup: CDR1 MNHNS, CDR2 SASEGT. The CDR3 sequence is 14 residues long. The CDR3 region is CASSEGLSLSEQYF. The CDR3, as DNA: TGTGCCAGCAGTGAGGGGCTAAGCCTGTCCGAGCAGTACTTC.

The rearrangement uses TRBV2 and TRBJ1-2; D is undetermined. CDR3 length: 13 amino acids. Trimming left V 4 bases short and J 5 bases short, with 11 bases between. Germline CDR1 SNHLY, CDR2 FYNNEI. CDR3 sequence reads: CASSVKEQYGYTF. The CDR3 DNA follows: TGTGCCAGCAGTGTTAAAGAACAGTATGGCTACACCTTC. Looking up the rest from reference TRBV2 and TRBJ1-2 gives the full variable domain: EPEVTQTPSHQVTQMGQEVILRCVPISNHLYFYWYRQILGQKVEFLVSFYNNEISEKSEIFDDQFSVERPDGSNFTLKIRSTKLEDSAMYFCASSVKEQYGYTFGSGTRLTVV.

The genes are TRBV12-3 or TRBV12-4 and TRBJ2-7; D unresolved. This CDR3 comprises 13 residues. V lost 5 bases to trimming and J lost 4 bases, with 12 bases between them. CDR3: CASSDPWAYEQYF. CDR3 bases: TGTGCCAGCAGTGACCCTTGGGCATACGAGCAGTACTTC.

The CDR3 here is CASSGGWEGSGELFF. The CDR3 coding sequence is TGTGCCAGCAGCGGCGGATGGGAAGGATCCGGGGAGCTGTTTTTT. J is TRBJ2-2 and V is TRBV9; no clear D gene. Germline V CDR1 and CDR2: SGDLS, YYNGEE. Trimming removed 3 bases at V and 6 bases at J, with 15 bases between. The CDR3 has 15 amino acids.

This sequence joins TRBV7-6 and TRBJ2-7; D ambiguous. The germline V gene has CDR1 SGHVS and CDR2 FNYEAQ. Trimming removed 1 base from V and 3 bases from J, with 4 bases in between. The CDR3 consists of 12 residues. The CDR3 nucleotides are TGTGCCAGCAGCTTAGACAACTACGAGCAGTACTTC. Encoded protein: CASSLDNYEQYF.

V and J are TRBV19 and TRBJ2-7; 8 bases match TRBD1. The length of the CDR3 is 15 residues. Germline CDR1 and CDR2: LNHDA and SQIVND (reference sequence). With 5 bases clipped from V and 5 bases from J, the junction kept 11 bases outside the gene matches. Here the CDR3 reads CASSGGQGGSHEQYF. As DNA, the CDR3 is TGTGCCAGTAGTGGAGGACAGGGAGGTTCCCACGAGCAGTACTTC.

In its sample, this clone was seen once. The chain couples TRBV19 to TRBJ2-7; a possible D gene is TRBD1 (6 bases). V was clipped by 1 base and J by 5 bases, with 9 bases between them. Looked up from germline, CDR1 is LNHDA and CDR2 is SQIVND (reference sequence). This CDR3 comprises 13 residues. The CDR3: CASSIGGRNEQYF. CDR3 bases: TGTGCCAGTAGTATAGGGGGGCGGAACGAGCAGTACTTC.

In this sample, this clone turned up a few times. The rearrangement links TRBV15 to TRBJ1-1; D might be TRBD1 (6 bases). The CDR3 sequence is 14 residues long. Germline CDR1 reads LNHNV; CDR2 reads YYDKDF (reference sequence). The ends were cut back, 5 bases at V and 5 bases at J, with 15 bases in the middle. CDR3 DNA sequence: TGTGCCACCAGCTCGGACAGAAGTAGAACTGAAGCTTTCTTT. Protein sequence: CATSSDRSRTEAFF.

This rearrangement joins TRBV19 to TRBJ1-5; 7 positions match TRBD1. The CDR3 is 14 residues long. CDR1 LNHDA and CDR2 SQIVND come from the germline V gene (reference sequence). Germline trimming cut 6 bases from V and 1 base from J; bases unmatched to any gene: 3. CDR3 in DNA: TGTGCCAGTAGATCGGGACAGAGCAATCAGCCCCAGCATTTT. This translates into CASRSGQSNQPQHF.

The chain carries TRBV5-1 and TRBJ1-1, with D perhaps matching TRBD1 (5 bases). In germline, CDR1 is SGHRS, CDR2 YFSETQ. This CDR3 is 14 amino acids long. Between the trimmed V and J ends, which lost 0 bases and 5 bases, there was a span of 11 bases. DNA for the CDR3: TGCGCCAGCAGCTTGGGATACAGGCCGACTGAAGCTTTCTTT. Protein: CASSLGYRPTEAFF.

This clone was seen more than once but under ten times. The CDR3 region is CASSDIGGTDTQYF. The DNA for the CDR3 is TGTGCCAGCAGCGACATCGGGGGCACAGATACGCAGTATTTT. The V gene is TRBV9, the J gene TRBJ2-3; perhaps TRBD2 as D (5 bases). V lost 3 bases, J lost 1 base, and 9 bases lay in between. This CDR3 contains 14 residues. CDR1 SGDLS and CDR2 YYNGEE come from the germline V gene.

This clone was counted a few times. The chain links TRBV9 to TRBJ2-7, with D perhaps being TRBD1 or TRBD2 (5 bases each). Germline CDR1 and CDR2: SGDLS and YYNGEE. CDR3 length: 14 residues. Trimming shortened V by 3 bases and J by 2 bases, and 12 bases separated the two germline ends. In nucleotides, the CDR3 is TGTGCCAGCAGCGCCGGGACGGAGGCCTACGAGCAGTACTTC. Protein: CASSAGTEAYEQYF.

Of note for this clone: This sample includes further DNA sequences coding for the same CDR3. The chain couples TRBV10-1 to TRBJ2-1; no firm D call. Trimming removed 5 bases at V and 9 bases at J, with 8 bases between. CDR1 is WNHNN, CDR2 SYGVQD, per germline (reference sequence). The CDR3 runs to 11 residues. The CDR3 sequence is CASSLGGEQFF. For the CDR3, the DNA is TGCGCCAGCAGTCTAGGCGGTGAGCAGTTCTTC.

For the CDR3, the DNA is TGTGCCAGCAGCGTGGCAGCCGTTAATGAAAAACTGTTTTTT. It codes for CASSVAAVNEKLFF. The rearrangement joins TRBV28 to TRBJ1-4; D uncertain. There are 14 residues in the CDR3. V shed 6 bases and J shed 4 bases, with 12 bases lying between them. Germline CDR1 MDHEN, CDR2 SYDVKM.

Of note for this clone: Distinct nucleotide sequences in the sample also encode this CDR3. The rearrangement joins TRBV3-1 (or the pseudogene TRBV3-2) to TRBJ1-2; D unclear. V was cut by 3 bases and J by 4 bases, with 9 bases left in between. The CDR3 length is 13 residues. Germline values: CDR1 LGHDT, CDR2 YNNKEL (reference sequence). The CDR3 sequence: CASSQGKVYGYTF. The CDR3 DNA follows: TGTGCCAGCAGCCAGGGCAAAGTCTATGGCTACACCTTC.

The V and J genes are TRBV25-1 and TRBJ1-5; no clear D gene. CDR1 is MGHDK and CDR2 is SYGVNS in the germline V gene. The CDR3 length is 15 residues. V lost 2 bases and J 0 bases, leaving 8 bases between the germline ends. The CDR3 bases are TGTGCCAGCAGTGAAGGCAGACATAGCAATCAGCCCCAGCATTTT. This sequence encodes CASSEGRHSNQPQHF. Combining the CDR3 with reference TRBV25-1 and TRBJ1-5 gives the whole variable domain EADIYQTPRYLVIGTGKKITLECSQTMGHDKMYWYQQDPGMELHLIHYSYGVNSTEKGDLSSESTVSRIRTEHFPLTLESARPSHTSQYLCASSEGRHSNQPQHFGDGTRLSIL.

This clone has a single count. The chain links TRBV5-1 to TRBJ2-5; D uncertain. CDR1 and CDR2 (germline): SGHRS, YFSETQ. The CDR3 covers 13 residues. V was pared by 0 bases and J by 5 bases, with 8 bases between. The CDR3 reads CASSLEVFETQYF. Here the CDR3 DNA reads TGCGCCAGCAGCTTGGAAGTTTTTGAGACCCAGTACTTC.